This passage covers 19 T cell receptor beta chains from one sample sequenced in a study of PD-1 blockade in mismatch repair-deficient tumors. Produced via immunoSEQ multiplex PCR; TCRdb's table is partial and in-frame only. The sample consists of some 16,000 clones, around 82% of them appearing once. This material consisted of PBMCs, taken 4 weeks after starting pembrolizumab. The receptors derive from an adult with mismatch repair-deficient cancer.

A single count supports this clone. This chain links TRBV19 with TRBJ2-1; 7 bases match TRBD2. After removal of 3 bases from V and 0 bases from J, the junction contained 8 bases not matched to a gene. The germline V gene encodes CDR1 LNHDA and CDR2 SQIVND (reference sequence). The CDR3 sequence is 17 residues long. DNA of the CDR3: TGTGCCAGTAGTATCGAGTTGGGCGGGAGCTCCTACAATGAGCAGTTCTTC. It encodes CASSIELGGSSYNEQFF. The full variable domain, rest sourced from reference TRBV19 and TRBJ2-1, is DGGITQSPKYLFRKEGQNVTLSCEQNLNHDAMYWYRQDPGQGLRLIYYSQIVNDFQKGDIAEGYSVSREKKESFPLTVTSAQKNPTAFYLCASSIELGGSSYNEQFFGPGTRLTVL.

The CDR3 region is CAWSVLLETQYF. DNA for the CDR3: TGTGCCTGGAGTGTACTTCTGGAGACCCAGTACTTC. The rearrangement uses TRBV30 and TRBJ2-5; no reliable D call. Germline-derived CDR1 and CDR2 are GTSNPN and SVGIG (reference sequence). The V gene lost 0 bases and the J gene lost 5 bases, with 7 bases spanning the gap. The CDR3 covers 12 residues.

Comments on this clone: The sample contains more than one DNA sequence encoding this CDR3. The V call is TRBV7-2, the J call TRBJ1-3; D ambiguous. Germline loops: CDR1 SGHTA, CDR2 FQGNSA. CDR3 length: 12 amino acids. The ends were cut back, 3 bases at V and 5 bases at J, with 5 bases in the middle. The CDR3 reads CASSFTRNTIYF. The DNA for the CDR3 is TGTGCCAGCAGCTTTACACGAAACACCATATATTTT.

With regard to this clone: The germline gene is not matched at one end of the junction; a read error may be the cause. The sample carries other DNA sequences with the same CDR3. The chain joins TRBV30 to TRBJ1-5; TRBD1 might be the D (5 bases). Germline CDR1 is GTSNPN and CDR2 is SVGIG (reference sequence). This CDR3 is 13 amino acids long. The CDR3 nucleotides are TGCGCCTGGAGTGTCGACAGTGATCAGCCCCAGCATTTT. As protein: CAWSVDSDQPQHF.

The V and J genes are TRBV9 and TRBJ2-1; 8 positions agree with TRBD1. The CDR3 extends over 16 amino acids. Germline CDR1 and CDR2: SGDLS and YYNGEE. The V and J ends lost 3 bases and 6 bases, in that order; junction bases with no gene match: 11. The chain's CDR3 is CASSEGNRGKGNEQFF. The DNA of the CDR3 is TGTGCCAGCAGCGAGGGGAACAGGGGGAAGGGCAATGAGCAGTTCTTC.

The gene calls are TRBV21-1 and TRBJ2-7; the D call of TRBD1 is as the table states it, not checked on the DNA. TRBV21-1 is assigned pseudogene status. The CDR3 extends over 15 amino acids. The CDR3 loop reads CASSKAHRGTYEQYF. Here the CDR3 DNA reads TGTGCCAGCAGCAAAGCTCACAGGGGTACCTACGAGCAGTACTTC.

The chain employs TRBV2 and TRBJ2-6; D uncertain. This CDR3 contains 13 residues. The germline CDR1 and CDR2 sequences are SNHLY and FYNNEI. The CDR3 reads CGADNSGANVLTF. CDR3 DNA: TGTGGGGCCGACAACTCTGGGGCCAACGTCCTGACTTTC.

This clone has just a few counts. The gene calls are TRBV6-5 and TRBJ2-7; tentative D call: TRBD1 (6 bases). Trimming shortened V by 3 bases and J by 5 bases, and 11 bases separated the two germline ends. Germline CDR1 MNHEY, CDR2 SVGAGI. The CDR3 runs to 13 residues. Here the CDR3 DNA reads TGTGCCAGCAGTTATAGGGGGTTCGACGAGCAGTACTTC. It specifies CASSYRGFDEQYF.

The CDR3 loop is CASSRQAGHEKLFF. CDR3 bases: TGTGCCAGCAGTAGACAGGCAGGGCATGAAAAACTGTTTTTT. The chain has TRBV27 and TRBJ1-4; possible D gene TRBD1, 6 bases. Germline-derived CDR1 and CDR2 are MNHEY and SMNVEV (reference sequence). Trimming cost V 5 bases and J 6 bases, with 13 bases left between them. This CDR3 has 14 residues.

This chain links TRBV19 with TRBJ2-7, with D possibly matching TRBD1 (6 bases). The CDR3 length is 12 residues. The germline V and J ends were trimmed by 7 bases and 2 bases, with 9 bases remaining between them. Germline V gene sequence: CDR1 LNHDA, CDR2 SQIVND (reference sequence). The CDR3 DNA is TGTGCCAGTAAGGGACAAACCTACGAGCAGTACTTC. Encoded protein: CASKGQTYEQYF.

The genes are TRBV27 and TRBJ2-2; maybe TRBD1 (6 bases). CDR1 is MNHEY and CDR2 is SMNVEV in the germline V gene (reference sequence). There are 14 residues in the CDR3. V lost 5 bases, J lost 5 bases, and 12 bases lay in between. CDR3 protein: CASSLSTGTGELFF. The DNA of the CDR3 is TGTGCCAGCAGTCTCTCTACAGGGACCGGGGAGCTGTTTTTT.

This rearrangement joins TRBV25-1 to TRBJ2-1, with 9 bases that match TRBD1. CDR1 is MGHDK and CDR2 is SYGVNS in the germline V gene. Unmatched junction bases numbered 3, after V lost 3 bases and J lost 3 bases. The CDR3 is made up of 15 amino acids. The CDR3 DNA sequence: TGTGCCAGCAGTGAGGACAGGGGTTACTACAATGAGCAGTTCTTC. It yields the protein CASSEDRGYYNEQFF.

V is TRBV6-1 and J is TRBJ2-1; unclear D gene. Deletions cut 1 base from V and 0 bases from J, with 7 bases between. CDR3 length: 15 amino acids. CDR1 MNHNS and CDR2 SASEGT come from the germline V gene. CDR3 in DNA: TGTGCCAGCAGTGAAGAGTCGGTCTCCTACAATGAGCAGTTCTTC. This gives the protein CASSEESVSYNEQFF.

As DNA, the CDR3 is TGCGCCAGCAGCTTGCGCTTTCGGGAGGGCCAAGAGACCCAGTACTTC. This codes for CASSLRFREGQETQYF. This sequence joins TRBV4-1 and TRBJ2-5; 8 nucleotides align to TRBD2. This CDR3 region has 16 residues. Per germline, CDR1 MGHRA and CDR2 YSYEKL. Trimming at V came to 5 bases and at J to 1 base, leaving 9 bases not matched to a gene.

The chain is built from TRBV21-1 and TRBJ1-6. TRBV21-1 corresponds to a pseudogene. This CDR3 region has 18 residues. CDR3 protein: CASSKEAREAPYNSPLHF. CDR3 in DNA: TGTGCCAGCAGCAAAGAGGCCAGGGAGGCTCCCTATAATTCACCCCTCCACTTT.

The chain is built from TRBV7-2 and TRBJ1-2; 9 nucleotides match TRBD1. The CDR3 runs 13 residues. The ends lost 5 bases at V and 7 bases at J; junction bases unmatched: 5. The germline CDR1 and CDR2 sequences are SGHTA and FQGNSA. For the CDR3, the DNA is TGTGCCAGCAGCCCAGGGACAGGGCTTGGCTACACCTTC. Translating it yields CASSPGTGLGYTF.

This chain uses TRBV7-3 with TRBJ1-1, with TRBD1 identical over 9 bases. Trimming removed 5 bases from V and 5 bases from J; junction bases left unmatched: 9. This CDR3 has 15 residues. Germline lookup yields CDR1 SGHTA and CDR2 FQGTGA. The CDR3 sequence: CASSIGGQGLTEAFF. For the CDR3, the DNA is TGTGCCAGCAGCATAGGGGGACAGGGATTAACTGAAGCTTTCTTT.

V is TRBV9 and J is TRBJ1-6; maybe TRBD1 (5 bases). V was clipped by 4 bases and J by 2 bases, with 16 bases between them. The CDR3 is 17 amino acids. Germline CDR1 reads SGDLS; CDR2 reads YYNGEE. CDR3 coding DNA: TGTGCCAGCAGCCCCACAGGAGGGAACGCCTATAATTCACCCCTCCACTTT. It yields the protein CASSPTGGNAYNSPLHF.

The rearrangement uses TRBV5-6 and TRBJ2-5, with 11 bases matching TRBD1. Trimming took 0 bases from V and 5 from J; bases not matched to a gene: 3. Germline CDR1 is SGHDT and CDR2 is YYEEEE. The length of the CDR3 is 15 residues. Here the CDR3 DNA reads TGTGCCAGCAGCTTGGTTGGGACAGGGGGGGAGACCCAGTACTTC. This encodes CASSLVGTGGETQYF.